The clone carrying this TCR beta chain was seen many times. Germline V gene lookup returns CDR1 MDHEN and CDR2 SYDVKM. Trimming shortened V by 3 bases and J by 2 bases, and 16 bases separated the two germline ends. The CDR3 sequence is 17 residues long. Initially, at the first diagnosis of hyperthyroidism and before any ophthalmopathy symptoms, blood was sampled. RNA transcripts yielded amplified TCR beta CDR3 regions. The HTBI set primed first-round TCR CDR3 RT-PCR. TCRdb re-derived calls from the multiplex PCR reads in MiXCR, one entry per CDR3 protein. The sample comprises a few hundred thousand distinct CDR3 sequences, around 15% of which are singletons, and about 33% rests with the top ten. The sample originates from a study of T cells in Graves' hyperthyroidism and ophthalmopathy.

The clonotype was recovered from a woman aged 45-65 years with Graves' hyperthyroidism that later progressed to Graves' ophthalmopathy. Material: blood. The chain couples TRBV28 to TRBJ2-2; D is perhaps TRBD2 (5 bases). The CDR3 spells CASSLFGGATNTGELFF. Written as DNA, the CDR3 is TGTGCCAGCAGTTTGTTTGGAGGAGCGACTAACACCGGGGAGCTGTTTTTT. The complete variable domain, with remaining parts taken from reference TRBV28 and TRBJ2-2, reads DVKVTQSSRYLVKRTGEKVFLECVQDMDHENMFWYRQDPGLGLRLIYFSYDVKMKEKGDIPEGYSVSREKKERFSLILESASTNQTSMYLCASSLFGGATNTGELFFGEGSRLTVL.